This T cell receptor (beta chain) was sequenced in a study of radiotherapy plus CTLA-4 blockade in lung cancer. Study outcomes and limitations: Response, reportedly, was best predicted by interferon-beta along with early blood T cell clone dynamics. Tumor-origin TCR clones grew in blood after radiotherapy plus ipilimumab.

A remark on this clone: Its antigen is not known.

Sequencing used immunoSEQ multiplex PCR; TCRdb keeps in-frame clones, though not all of them. This sample has about 13,000 clones; around 87% occur once, and the top ten carry approximately 15%. Trimming removed 5 bases at V and 0 bases at J, with 12 bases between. The CDR3 contains 15 residues. The germline gives CDR1 SGHAT, CDR2 FQNNGV. Focal radiation plus CTLA-4 blockade with ipilimumab was administered to patients who had chemo-refractory metastatic non-small-cell lung cancer. The J gene is TRBJ2-3, the V gene TRBV11-2; a possible D gene is TRBD2 (6 bases). This clonotype originated in a human donor with non-small cell lung cancer that progressed on radiotherapy plus ipilimumab. Some clones in this sample may be carry-over from other donors' samples. This sample comprised peripheral blood, obtained from a patient treated with radiotherapy plus ipilimumab. The CDR3 DNA reads TGTGCCAGCAGCCGATGGGACTCTAGCACAGATACGCAGTATTTT. Amino acids: CASSRWDSSTDTQYF.